The clone carrying this T cell receptor beta chain was recorded only once. The assay was immunoSEQ multiplex PCR, and TCRdb's table has in-frame clones only and misses some. The sample has millions of clones, over 85% seen once; the top ten hold 0.35% to 0.5%. The source of the sample is a study of shared clonotypes between healthy human individuals. V shed 0 bases, J shed 4 bases, and the junction held 5 bases outside the gene matches. Per the germline V gene, CDR1 is SGDLS and CDR2 is YYNGEE. This CDR3 is built from 16 residues. Sequencing was done on a sample of naive CD4+ T cells from PBMCs. Subset defined: CD45RA+ positively selected. The gene calls are TRBV9 and TRBJ2-1; 9 bases match TRBD2. The clonotype originates from a man aged 18 to 35 in good health. Some clones in this sample may be carry-over from other donors' samples. The CDR3 coding sequence is TGTGCCAGCAGCGTAGATCCAGCGGGAGGTTACAATGAGCAGTTCTTC. Translated: CASSVDPAGGYNEQFF.